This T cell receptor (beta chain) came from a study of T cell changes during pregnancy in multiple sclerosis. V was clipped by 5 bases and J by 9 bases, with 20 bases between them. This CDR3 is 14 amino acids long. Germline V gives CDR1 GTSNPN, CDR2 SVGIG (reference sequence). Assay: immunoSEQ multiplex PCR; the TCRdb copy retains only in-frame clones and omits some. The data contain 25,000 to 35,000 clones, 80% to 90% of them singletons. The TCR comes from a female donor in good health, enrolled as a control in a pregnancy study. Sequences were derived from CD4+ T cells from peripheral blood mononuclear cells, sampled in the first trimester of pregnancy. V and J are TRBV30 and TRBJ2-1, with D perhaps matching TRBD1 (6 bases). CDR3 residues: CAWGQTGGLSEQFF. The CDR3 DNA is TGTGCCTGGGGCCAGACAGGCGGGTTATCTGAGCAGTTCTTC.